What follows is one T cell receptor (beta chain) and its context. This clonotype was observed at least ten times. The clone's antigen remains unknown. No base qualities exist here, and no much larger clone lies one base off it. The sample's treatment or condition label is to be understood as: allogeneic hematopoietic cell transplantation with graft depleted of TCRalphabeta T cells and CD19 B cells. The transplant recipients were children given TCRalphabeta/CD19-depleted allogeneic hematopoietic cell grafts. Libraries were constructed by PCR. TCRdb names Illumina HiSeq 2500 as the instrument used. Molecular barcoding was employed in the preparation of TCR libraries, with unique molecular identifiers being used to normalize TCRbeta repertoire quantification. TCRdb took the public reads, trimmed them with fastp at Q25, ran MiXCR for clone calling and kept in-frame beta chains. Identical CDR3 protein sequences are pooled into one entry, listed with their most common genes and DNA. This sample holds 29,000 or so distinct CDR3 sequences; 6.3% were observed only once. In total, the top ten clones hold roughly 7% of the sample.

These data come from a study of T-cell reconstitution after alpha-beta-depleted transplantation in children (dated by TCRdb to the mid-2010s). About the full investigation: Using TCR repertoire profiling, the study quantitatively followed how T-cell immune reconstitution unfolded in children after TCRalphabeta/CD19-depleted allogeneic hematopoietic cell transplantation. Study-wide conclusions, independent of this receptor: The apparently early recovery of alphabetaT-cell counts about two months after transplant reportedly depended on only several hundred rapidly expanded clones that came from non-depleted graft cells. In some patients, the high TCRbeta diversity seen at day 60 was put down to recipient T cells and intrathymic progenitors that had survived conditioning. Over the following months the frequencies of hyperexpanded clones went down, and after one year T-cell counts and TCRbeta diversity were mostly credited to newly produced T cells.

The CDR3 sequence holds 13 residues, the cysteine and phenylalanine included. The DNA shown is the 39-base CDR3, in frame from base 1. CDR1 and CDR2, per the germline V gene (reference sequence), are GTSNPN and SVGIG. The junction shows trimming of 1 base on V and 3 bases on J, and the gene matches do not reach 2 bases of it. Sample: PBMCs, mostly from graft donor cells, taken 180 days after TCRalphabeta/CD19-depleted stem cell transplant. This receptor was identified in a male patient between 5 and 17 years old who had a stem cell transplant for acute myeloid leukemia, so the T cells may come from the graft donor. The rearrangement combines TRBV30 with TRBJ2-7, with 8 bases aligning to TRBD2. The DNA sequence follows: TGTGCCTGGAGTGGGGGACTAGACTACGAGCAGTACTTC. Its coded protein is CAWSGGLDYEQYF.